The rows below give T cell receptor beta chains drawn from one sample of a study of somatic mutations in cytotoxic T cells in rheumatoid arthritis. Clones were read by immunoSEQ multiplex PCR, and TCRdb kept only the in-frame ones, dropping some. The sample records about 30,000 clones, more than 75% being singletons. The specimen sequenced was CD8+ T cells sorted from blood. The receptors here all came from an adult with rheumatoid arthritis. Each CDR3 is given with its conserved first and last residue. D genes are given only for firm matches. The listing skips clone size in some rows; elsewhere it reads once, few, many or a size class.

TRBJ1-1	NA	TRBV6-5	NA	CASGGVTEAFF	TGTGCCAGCGGAGGGGTCACTGAAGCTTTCTTT
TRBJ2-7	few	TRBV14	TRBD2	CASSHNSGLGYEQYF	TGTGCCAGCAGCCATAATAGCGGACTAGGTTACGAGCAGTACTTC
TRBJ1-5	NA	TRBV7-8	NA	CASSLALGRGRRQPQHF	TGTGCCAGCAGCTTAGCGCTTGGGCGGGGGCGGCGTCAGCCCCAGCATTTT
TRBJ2-1	NA	TRBV27	TRBD2	CASSTGLAGLYNEQFF	TGTGCCAGCAGTACTGGACTAGCGGGCCTCTACAATGAGCAGTTCTTC
TRBJ2-5	NA	TRBV7-9	NA	CASSPTEEETQYF	TGTGCCAGCAGCCCTACGGAGGAAGAGACCCAGTACTTC
TRBJ2-7	NA	TRBV30	TRBD1	CAWTGTGVSYEQYF	TGTGCCTGGACCGGGACAGGGGTCTCCTACGAGCAGTACTTC
TRBJ2-6	NA	TRBV21-1	NA	CASSPKRPDRGQWYSGANVLTF	TGTGCCAGCAGCCCCAAGCGACCAGACAGGGGACAGTGGTACTCTGGGGCCAACGTCCTGACTTTC
TRBJ2-2	NA	TRBV28	TRBD1	CASSPQGARTGELFF	TGTGCCAGCAGCCCCCAGGGGGCGCGAACCGGGGAGCTGTTTTTT
TRBJ2-7	NA	TRBV5-1	NA	CASSLTVRYEQYF	TGCGCCAGCAGCTTGACCGTGCGGTACGAGCAGTACTTC
TRBJ1-1	NA	TRBV6-1	TRBD1	CASLFQGADTEAFF	TGTGCCAGCCTCTTTCAGGGGGCCGACACTGAAGCTTTCTTT
TRBJ2-3	NA	TRBV14	TRBD1	CASSQDLRDRAYTQYF	TGTGCCAGCAGCCAAGACCTAAGGGACAGGGCATATACGCAGTATTTT
TRBJ1-4	NA	TRBV4-1	TRBD1	CASSPGQGDEKLFF	TGCGCCAGCAGCCCGGGACAGGGGGATGAAAAACTGTTTTTT
TRBJ1-2	few	TRBV2	TRBD1	CASMDREDYGYTF	TGTGCCAGCATGGACAGGGAGGACTATGGCTACACCTTC
TRBJ2-3	NA	TRBV10-3	NA	CAISDRHSTDTQYF	TGTGCCATCAGTGATCGACACAGCACAGATACGCAGTATTTT
TRBJ2-7	NA	TRBV6-1	NA	CASRKGAYEQYF	TGTGCCAGCAGGAAGGGGGCCTACGAGCAGTACTTC
TRBJ2-3	NA	TRBV9	TRBD2	CASSKAGGTDTQYF	TGTGCCAGCAGCAAAGCGGGAGGGACAGATACGCAGTATTTT
TRBJ1-1	NA	TRBV29-1	NA	CSVGGVHFSEAFF	TGCAGCGTTGGGGGAGTACACTTTTCGGAAGCTTTCTTT
TRBJ1-2	once	TRBV9	NA	CASSPWDNINYGYTF	TGTGCCAGCAGCCCATGGGACAACATTAACTATGGCTACACCTTC
TRBJ1-4	NA	TRBV27	NA	CASSLNGPHRGNEKLFF	TGTGCCAGCAGTTTAAATGGCCCCCATCGGGGTAATGAAAAACTGTTTTTT
TRBJ1-1	NA	TRBV6-5	NA	CASSYYPGRNTEAFF	TGTGCCAGCAGTTACTACCCAGGCAGGAACACTGAAGCTTTCTTT
TRBJ2-7	NA	TRBV5-1	TRBD2	CASSLFGGGTYEQYF	TGCGCCAGCAGCTTGTTCGGGGGGGGAACCTACGAGCAGTACTTC
TRBJ2-3	NA	TRBV7-6	NA	CASSPGPGDTQYF	TGTGCCAGCAGCCCGGGCCCGGGGGATACGCAGTATTTT
TRBJ2-1	NA	TRBV27	TRBD1	CASTQGQGAYNEQFF	TGTGCCAGCACCCAGGGACAGGGGGCTTACAATGAGCAGTTCTTC
TRBJ2-7	NA	TRBV18	NA	CASSPGRAYEQYF	TGTGCCAGCTCACCGGGCAGGGCCTACGAGCAGTACTTC
TRBJ2-2	NA	TRBV14	TRBD2	CASSHSGVNTGELFF	TGTGCCAGCAGCCATAGCGGGGTGAACACCGGGGAGCTGTTTTTT
TRBJ2-1	NA	TRBV11-2	TRBD2	CASSQTSGRAHYNEQFF	TGTGCCAGCAGCCAAACTAGCGGGAGGGCCCACTACAATGAGCAGTTCTTC
TRBJ1-2	NA	TRBV6-5	TRBD1	CASSYSAGGYGYTF	TGTGCCAGCAGTTACTCGGCAGGGGGCTATGGCTACACCTTC
TRBJ2-1	NA	TRBV7-9	TRBD2	CASSPFSGRGDEQFF	TGTGCCAGCAGCCCGTTTAGCGGGAGAGGCGATGAGCAGTTCTTC
TRBJ1-1	NA	TRBV6-1	NA	CASSRPGAEAFF	TGTGCCAGCAGTCGCCCAGGGGCTGAAGCTTTCTTT
TRBJ2-7	NA	TRBV7-9	NA	CASSLVRDLRPSYEQYF	TGTGCCAGCAGCTTAGTTCGGGACCTCCGCCCTTCCTACGAGCAGTACTTC
TRBJ2-1	once	TRBV7-9	TRBD2	CASSSPGLAGGPLYNEQFF	TGTGCCAGCAGCAGCCCGGGACTAGCGGGAGGGCCCCTCTACAATGAGCAGTTCTTC
TRBJ1-4	NA	TRBV18	TRBD1	CASSPQSQGANEKLFF	TGTGCCAGCTCACCCCAAAGCCAGGGGGCTAATGAAAAACTGTTTTTT
TRBJ2-7	NA	TRBV2	NA	CASTVGPEQYF	TGTGCCAGCACCGTTGGGCCCGAGCAGTACTTC
TRBJ1-2	once	TRBV7-9	NA	CASTFPRVEENYGYTF	TGTGCCAGCACCTTTCCCAGGGTGGAGGAAAACTATGGCTACACCTTC
TRBJ2-2	once	TRBV9	TRBD1	CASSEPRQGQNTGELFF	TGTGCCAGCAGCGAACCCCGACAGGGACAGAACACCGGGGAGCTGTTTTTT
TRBJ1-1	once	TRBV2	TRBD1	CASSETGGGGTEAFF	TGTGCCAGCAGTGAGACAGGGGGCGGTGGCACTGAAGCTTTCTTT
TRBJ1-1	NA	TRBV2	NA	CASRTSQGNPEAFF	TGTGCCAGCAGAACTTCCCAGGGTAATCCTGAAGCTTTCTTT
TRBJ2-7	NA	TRBV13	TRBD2	CASSYGTSGPYEQYF	TGTGCCAGCAGCTACGGGACTAGCGGTCCCTACGAGCAGTACTTC
TRBJ2-1	NA	TRBV9	TRBD2	CASSAPLAGDYNEQFF	TGTGCCAGCAGCGCCCCCCTAGCGGGCGACTACAATGAGCAGTTCTTC
TRBJ2-1	NA	TRBV27	TRBD2	CASRPEPGLAINEQFF	TGTGCCAGCAGGCCCGAACCGGGACTAGCGATTAATGAGCAGTTCTTC
TRBJ2-1	NA	TRBV6-1	TRBD2	CASSSLAGDHNEQFF	TGTGCCAGCAGCTCCCTAGCGGGGGACCACAATGAGCAGTTCTTC
TRBJ1-2	few	TRBV9	NA	CASSATRGDSGYTF	TGTGCCAGCAGCGCCACCCGGGGGGATTCTGGCTACACCTTC
TRBJ1-2	NA	TRBV7-9	NA	CASSLVGGASGYTF	TGTGCCAGCAGCTTGGTGGGGGGGGCTTCTGGCTACACCTTC
TRBJ2-3	NA	TRBV27	NA	CACRLGLARGDTQYF	TGTGCCTGCCGGTTGGGACTGGCGAGAGGAGATACGCAGTATTTT